This T cell receptor (beta chain) was recovered during a study of blood T cell repertoires in COVID-19. Study at large: Material from acute and convalescent COVID-19 was sourced from the United States, Italy and Spain.

Donors of Cohort 3 who recovered were those that had two negative PCRs, clearance, or symptom resolution. Sequencing used immunoSEQ multiplex PCR; TCRdb keeps in-frame clones, though not all of them. The sample shows 350,000 to 550,000 clones, 85% to 90% of them seen only once. There are 18 residues in the CDR3. Germline V CDR1 and CDR2: MDHEN, SYDVKM. V lost 6 bases and J 0 bases, leaving 23 bases between the germline ends. The sequence was collected from a man between 25 and 39 years old who had recovered from COVID-19. Sequencing input: PBMCs or T cells enriched from blood (not recorded which). The rearrangement uses TRBV28 and TRBJ1-1; D is unresolved. The CDR3 reads CASSGINWSSNMNTEAFF. Written as DNA, the CDR3 is TGTGCCAGCAGCGGGATTAACTGGTCCAGTAACATGAACACTGAAGCTTTCTTT. The full variable domain, in which reference TRBV28 and TRBJ1-1 provide the parts outside the CDR3, is DVKVTQSSRYLVKRTGEKVFLECVQDMDHENMFWYRQDPGLGLRLIYFSYDVKMKEKGDIPEGYSVSREKKERFSLILESASTNQTSMYLCASSGINWSSNMNTEAFFGQGTRLTVV.